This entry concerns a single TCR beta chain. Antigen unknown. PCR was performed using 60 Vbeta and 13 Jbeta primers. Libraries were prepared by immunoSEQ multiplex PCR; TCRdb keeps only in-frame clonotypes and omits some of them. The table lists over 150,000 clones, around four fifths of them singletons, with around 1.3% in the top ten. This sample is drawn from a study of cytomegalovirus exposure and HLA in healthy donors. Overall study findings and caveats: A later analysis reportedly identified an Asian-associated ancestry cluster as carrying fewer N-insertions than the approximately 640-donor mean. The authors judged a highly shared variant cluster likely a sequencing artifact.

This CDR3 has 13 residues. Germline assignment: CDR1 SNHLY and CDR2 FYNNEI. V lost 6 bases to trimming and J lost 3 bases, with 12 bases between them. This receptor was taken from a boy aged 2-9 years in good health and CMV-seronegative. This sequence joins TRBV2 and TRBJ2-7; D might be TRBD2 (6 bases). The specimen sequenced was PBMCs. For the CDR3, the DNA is TGTGCCAGCAGGGTAGCGGTTTACTACGAGCAGTACTTC. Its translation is CASRVAVYYEQYF.